A single sample gave rise to the 14 T cell receptor beta chains below, sequenced in a study of tumor and adjacent non-tumor tissue in lung cancer. A modified ARM-PCR protocol with three rounds of nested PCR amplified TCRbeta. TCRdb processed the multiplex PCR reads anew with MiXCR; each CDR3 protein has one entry. This sample yields about 110,000 distinct CDR3 sequences, of which 75% are seen a single time; 37% belongs to the top ten. This sample's RNA came from whole unsorted tissue. Sequencing was done on a sample of lung tumor tissue. The receptors derive from an older woman with non-small cell lung cancer.

This clonotype was picked up a small number of times. A clone one base away is much larger, so this may be a read error. V is TRBV6-5 and J is TRBJ1-1; D possibly corresponds to TRBD1 (6 bases). Germline CDR1 reads MNHEY; CDR2 reads SVGAGI. The CDR3 has 13 amino acids. Here the CDR3 DNA reads TGTACCAGCTGGGGACACCTGAACACTGAAGCTTTCTTT. Translated, it gives CTSWGHLNTEAFF.

Of note for this clonotype: One junction end disagrees with the germline gene, perhaps due to a read error. This chain connects TRBV11-2 to TRBJ2-7; 10 positions match TRBD2. This CDR3 region has 15 residues. Germline CDR1 reads SGHAT; CDR2 reads FQNNGV. CDR3 DNA sequence: TGTGCCAGCAGCTACGGGACTAGCGCGAGCTACAAGCAGTACTTT. Encoded protein: CASSYGTSASYKQYF.

As regards this clonotype: The junction does not match germline at one end; this may be a read error. The chain combines TRBV12-3 or TRBV12-4 with TRBJ1-2, with TRBD1 matching 7 bases. CDR3 length equals 15 residues. DNA of the CDR3: TGTGCCAGTAGTTCCGGGACAGTTGTGGACAATGGCTACACCTTC. Translating it yields CASSSGTVVDNGYTF.

This clonotype was counted ten times or more. CDR3 in DNA: TGCGCCAGCAGCCAAGAGGGAGGGAGGGCCGGAGATACGCAGTATTTT. It is translated as CASSQEGGRAGDTQYF. V gene TRBV4-3 combines with J gene TRBJ2-3, with 7 bases that match TRBD2. Germline CDR1 and CDR2: LGHNA and YSLEER. V trimming: 0 bases; J trimming: 5 bases; junction bases outside the gene matches: 8. CDR3 length equals 16 residues.

This clonotype was picked up a small number of times. This chain connects TRBV28 to TRBJ1-6; TRBD1 matches 8 bases. The CDR3 is 15 amino acids. In germline, CDR1 is MDHEN, CDR2 SYDVKM. J lost 7 bases, V lost 8 bases, and 10 bases had no gene match. DNA for the CDR3: TGTGCCAGCTACCCAACAGGGGGATTGAATTCACCCCTCCACTTT. It codes for CASYPTGGLNSPLHF.

As to this clonotype: The junction shows a germline mismatch at one end, possibly a read error. The chain recombines TRBV29-1 with TRBJ2-1, with D possibly being TRBD2 (6 bases). The CDR3 is 13 residues long. Germline assignment: CDR1 SQVTM and CDR2 ANQGSEA. CDR3 protein: CTVNHLARDEQFF. In DNA, the CDR3 is TGCACCGTTAATCATCTAGCGCGCGATGAGCAGTTCTTC.

A note on this clonotype: An end of the junction does not agree with germline; a read error may underlie this. The chain is built from TRBV9 and TRBJ1-4; tentatively, D is TRBD1 (6 bases). Per germline, CDR1 SGDLS and CDR2 YYNGEE. This CDR3 region has 14 residues. The CDR3 nucleotides are TGTGCCAGCAGTGTAGGGACAACTAGTGAAAAACTGTTTTTT. It translates to CASSVGTTSEKLFF. Variable domain in full (rest from reference TRBV9 and TRBJ1-4): DSGVTQTPKHLITATGQRVTLRCSPRSGDLSVYWYQQSLDQGLQFLIQYYNGEERAKGNILERFSAQQFPDLHSELNLSSLELGDSALYFCASSVGTTSEKLFFGSGTQLSVL.

As concerns this clonotype: One junction end does not reproduce the germline sequence, and a read error may be involved. The gene calls are TRBV11-3 and TRBJ1-5; 8 nucleotides line up with TRBD1. The CDR3 sequence is 13 residues long. Germline V gives CDR1 SGHNT, CDR2 YENEEA. The CDR3 nucleotides read TGTGCCAGCTTCCGGGACAGGAATCAGTCCCAGCATTTT. Its protein is CASFRDRNQSQHF.

About this clonotype itself: At one boundary the junction diverges from the germline segment, which might be a read error. The rearrangement uses TRBV20-1 and TRBJ2-1; D is unresolved. The germline gives CDR1 DFQATT, CDR2 SNEGSKA (reference sequence). CDR3 length: 16 residues. CDR3 DNA: TGCAATGCTAGTGATTCGGGCAGGAGCATCAACAATGAGCAATTCTTC. Encoded protein: CNASDSGRSINNEQFF.

In its sample, this clonotype was seen once. The rearrangement joins TRBV7-2 to TRBJ2-7; 9 nucleotides agree with TRBD2. CDR3 size: 17 residues. Germline CDR1 is SGHTA and CDR2 is FQGNSA. Trimming removed 6 bases from V and 6 bases from J; junction bases left unmatched: 18. CDR3 sequence: CASSPWASGIIWGEQYF. The CDR3 bases are TGTGCCAGCAGTCCATGGGCTAGCGGGATAATCTGGGGCGAGCAGTACTTC.

The rearrangement uses TRBV11-2 and TRBJ2-2, with a possible D match to TRBD2 (5 bases). This CDR3 comprises 15 residues. CDR1 is SGHAT and CDR2 is FQNNGV in the germline V gene. The CDR3 spells CVGSWGVASPWELFF. Written as DNA, the CDR3 is TGTGTCGGCAGCTGGGGAGTGGCTTCGCCCTGGGAGCTGTTTTTT.

On this clonotype itself: Germline is not matched at one junction end, which may reflect a read error. The chain recombines TRBV6-6 with TRBJ2-1; a possible D gene is TRBD1 (5 bases). CDR3 length equals 12 residues. CDR1 MNHNY and CDR2 SVGAGI come from the germline V gene (reference sequence). In DNA form, the CDR3 reads TGTGTCAGCAGTCTCAGGGATAATGAGCTGTTCTTC. It encodes CVSSLRDNELFF.

This clonotype was recorded at least ten times. CDR3 amino acids: CASSYSIVTSGSSVGDTQYF. In DNA, the CDR3 is TGTGCCAGCAGTTACTCGATAGTGACTAGCGGTTCTTCGGTAGGAGATACGCAGTATTTT. The rearrangement joins TRBV6-2 or TRBV6-3 to TRBJ2-3; the match to TRBD2 covers 9 bases. V lost 0 bases, J lost 5 bases, and 18 bases stayed unmatched. The CDR3 has 20 amino acids. Germline CDR1 reads MNHEY; CDR2 reads SVGEGT.

The CDR3 nucleotides read TGTGCCAGCAACCGTGGACAGGGGGGATTTGAAGCTTTCTTT. Encoded protein: CASNRGQGGFEAFF. The chain couples TRBV28 to TRBJ1-1; TRBD1 matches at 10 bases. Trimming at V came to 7 bases and at J to 7 bases, leaving 9 bases not matched to a gene. The CDR3 has 14 residues. Germline loops: CDR1 MDHEN, CDR2 SYDVKM.